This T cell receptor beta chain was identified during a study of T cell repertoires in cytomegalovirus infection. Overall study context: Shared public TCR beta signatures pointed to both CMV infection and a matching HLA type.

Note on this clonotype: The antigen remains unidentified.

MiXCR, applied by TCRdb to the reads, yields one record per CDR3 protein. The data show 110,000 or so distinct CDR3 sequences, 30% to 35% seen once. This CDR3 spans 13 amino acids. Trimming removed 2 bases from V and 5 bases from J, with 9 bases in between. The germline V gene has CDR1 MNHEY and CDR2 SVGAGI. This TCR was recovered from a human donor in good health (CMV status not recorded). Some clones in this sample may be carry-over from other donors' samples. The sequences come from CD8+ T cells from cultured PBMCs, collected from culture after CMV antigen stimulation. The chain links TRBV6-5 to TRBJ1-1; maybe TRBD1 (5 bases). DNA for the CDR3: TGTGCCAGCAGTTACCTCGCAGGGACTGAAGCTTTCTTT. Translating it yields CASSYLAGTEAFF.